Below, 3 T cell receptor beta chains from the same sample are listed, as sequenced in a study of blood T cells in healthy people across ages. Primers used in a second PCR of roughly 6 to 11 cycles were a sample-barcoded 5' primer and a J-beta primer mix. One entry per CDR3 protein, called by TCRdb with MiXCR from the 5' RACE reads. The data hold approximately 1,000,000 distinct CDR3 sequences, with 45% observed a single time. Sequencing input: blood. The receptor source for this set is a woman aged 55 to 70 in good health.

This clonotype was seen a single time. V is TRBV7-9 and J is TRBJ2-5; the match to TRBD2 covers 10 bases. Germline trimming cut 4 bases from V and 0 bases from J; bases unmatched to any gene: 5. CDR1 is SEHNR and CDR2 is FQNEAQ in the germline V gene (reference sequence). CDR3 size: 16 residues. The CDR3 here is CASSSLGLADQETQYF. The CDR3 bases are TGTGCCAGCAGCTCCCTAGGACTAGCGGACCAAGAGACCCAGTACTTC.

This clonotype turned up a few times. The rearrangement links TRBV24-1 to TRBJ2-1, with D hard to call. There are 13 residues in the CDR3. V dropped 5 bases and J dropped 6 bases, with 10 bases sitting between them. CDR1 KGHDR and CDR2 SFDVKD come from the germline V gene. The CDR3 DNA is TGTGCCACCAGTGCTCCGGACGGCAATGAGCAGTTCTTC. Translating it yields CATSAPDGNEQFF.

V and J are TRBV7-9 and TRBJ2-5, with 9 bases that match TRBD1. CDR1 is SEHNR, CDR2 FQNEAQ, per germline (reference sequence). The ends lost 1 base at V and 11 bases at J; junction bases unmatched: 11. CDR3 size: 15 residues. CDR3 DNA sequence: TGTGCCAGCAGCTTAGAGGGGACAGGGTTGTGGGAGCAGTACTTC. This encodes CASSLEGTGLWEQYF.